Listed here are 29 T cell receptor beta chains from one sample, sequenced in a study of cytomegalovirus exposure and HLA in healthy donors. Only in-frame clones appear in the TCRdb table, and some are missing; sequencing was by immunoSEQ multiplex PCR. Found here are approximately 97,000 clones, roughly 95% of them singletons; the top ten hold 0.89%. Sequencing used PBMCs. The receptor source for this set is a woman aged 18-29 years in good health and CMV-seronegative.

J is TRBJ2-1 and V is TRBV2, with 12 bases matching TRBD2. Germline-derived CDR1 and CDR2 are SNHLY and FYNNEI. Trimming took 2 bases from V and 5 from J; bases not matched to a gene: 4. CDR3 size: 16 residues. Written as DNA, the CDR3 is TGTGCCAGCAGTGAAATAAGGACTAGCGGGGACAATGAGCAGTTCTTC. Its protein product is CASSEIRTSGDNEQFF.

The DNA for the CDR3 is TGTGCCAGCAGTTTGACGTTCGGAGGTGCCTACGAGCAGTACTTC. Encoded protein: CASSLTFGGAYEQYF. The chain joins TRBV27 to TRBJ2-7; a weak D match, TRBD2 (5 bases). The CDR3 length is 15 residues. The germline CDR1 and CDR2 sequences are MNHEY and SMNVEV (reference sequence). Trimming took off 3 bases at V and 2 bases at J, with 14 bases between the two ends.

This chain connects TRBV13 to TRBJ2-7; TRBD1 matches 8 bases. V dropped 5 bases and J dropped 0; count of bases not matched to a gene: 3. The CDR3 has 14 residues. CDR1 and CDR2 from the germline V gene are PRHDT and FYEKMQ (reference sequence). This chain's CDR3 is CASSVGTGSYEQYF. DNA of the CDR3: TGTGCCAGCAGCGTCGGGACAGGCTCCTACGAGCAGTACTTC.

The chain recombines TRBV30 with TRBJ2-7; 9 bases align to TRBD1. The CDR3 spans 14 residues. The V and J ends lost 2 bases and 2 bases, in that order; junction bases with no gene match: 4. CDR1 and CDR2 (germline): GTSNPN, SVGIG (reference sequence). In DNA form, the CDR3 reads TGTGCCTGGAGTAGGGGACAGGGACCCTACGAGCAGTACTTC. This codes for CAWSRGQGPYEQYF.

The chain combines TRBV5-6 with TRBJ1-2; a possible D gene is TRBD1 (5 bases). Germline V gene lookup returns CDR1 SGHDT and CDR2 YYEEEE. This CDR3 comprises 14 residues. The germline V and J ends were trimmed by 4 bases and 5 bases, with 15 bases remaining between them. CDR3 in amino acids: CASSPAREGYGYTF. The CDR3 coding sequence is TGTGCCAGCAGCCCCGCCAGGGAGGGGTATGGCTACACCTTC.

This chain joins TRBV19 and TRBJ2-1; D not resolved. Trimming pared 7 bases from V and 10 bases from J, leaving 8 bases between. This CDR3 spans 10 amino acids. CDR1 and CDR2 from the germline V gene are LNHDA and SQIVND (reference sequence). The CDR3 loop is CASIGAEQFF. The DNA for the CDR3 is TGTGCCAGTATTGGTGCGGAGCAGTTCTTC.

The chain uses TRBV7-3 and TRBJ1-1; the D gene is possibly TRBD1 (6 bases). Per germline, CDR1 SGHTA and CDR2 FQGTGA. This CDR3 spans 15 amino acids. Trimming stripped 3 bases from V and 0 bases from J, with 11 bases between. CDR3 nucleotide sequence: TGTGCCAGCAGCTTGGGACACAACATGAACACTGAAGCTTTCTTT. As protein: CASSLGHNMNTEAFF.

The V call is TRBV7-2, the J call TRBJ2-1; TRBD2 matches at 8 bases. The CDR3 runs 15 residues. Germline CDR1 reads SGHTA; CDR2 reads FQGNSA. J lost 9 bases, V lost 0 bases, and 7 bases had no gene match. CDR3 loop: CASSLAAGGQGEQFF. The DNA for the CDR3 is TGTGCCAGCAGCTTAGCGGCGGGGGGCCAGGGTGAGCAGTTCTTC. Together with reference TRBV7-2 and TRBJ2-1, the CDR3 gives the full variable domain: GAGVSQSPSNKVTEKGKDVELRCDPISGHTALYWYRQSLGQGLEFLIYFQGNSAPDKSGLPSDRFSAERTGGSVSTLTIQRTQQEDSAVYLCASSLAAGGQGEQFFGPGTRLTVL.

The chain employs TRBV10-1 and TRBJ1-1; D is unresolved. The germline gives CDR1 WNHNN, CDR2 SYGVQD (reference sequence). The CDR3 is made up of 11 amino acids. The V end was cut by 4 bases, the J end by 7 bases, with 7 bases between. The CDR3 loop reads CASSGGYEAFF. The DNA for the CDR3 is TGCGCCAGCAGTGGAGGGTATGAAGCTTTCTTT.

This chain joins TRBV6-5 and TRBJ2-1; 11 nucleotides agree with TRBD2. Trimming took 0 bases from V and 6 from J; bases not matched to a gene: 4. CDR3 length: 16 amino acids. The germline CDR1 and CDR2 sequences are MNHEY and SVGAGI. Here the CDR3 reads CASSYSGGLAANEQFF. The CDR3 DNA sequence: TGTGCCAGCAGTTACTCGGGGGGACTAGCGGCCAATGAGCAGTTCTTC.

The rearrangement joins TRBV19 to TRBJ2-3; 14 bases align to TRBD2. Germline V gene data show CDR1 as LNHDA and CDR2 as SQIVND (reference sequence). CDR3 length: 18 amino acids. With 7 bases clipped from V and 5 bases from J, the junction kept 14 bases outside the gene matches. This CDR3 is CASTGLAGAYGTGDTQYF. CDR3 in DNA: TGTGCCAGTACGGGACTAGCGGGGGCCTACGGTACAGGAGATACGCAGTATTTT.

V gene TRBV9 combines with J gene TRBJ2-4; TRBD2 aligns across 8 bases. The CDR3 runs to 16 residues. The trim removed 2 bases at V and 6 bases at J, leaving 10 bases unmatched. Germline lookup yields CDR1 SGDLS and CDR2 YYNGEE. The CDR3 sequence: CASSVSSAGGGNIQYF. CDR3 sequence (DNA): TGTGCCAGCAGCGTGTCATCCGCGGGAGGCGGAAACATTCAGTACTTC.

The genes are TRBV6-5 and TRBJ2-5; TRBD2 matches 8 bases. The CDR3 sequence is 14 residues long. Trimming cost V 0 bases and J 4 bases; bases outside gene matches: 1. Germline CDR1 is MNHEY and CDR2 is SVGAGI. DNA of the CDR3: TGTGCCAGCAGTTACTCGGCGGGGGGAGAGACCCAGTACTTC. As protein: CASSYSAGGETQYF.

Concerning this clone itself: A junction boundary mismatches the germline segment, possibly from a read error. CDR3 in DNA: TGCACCAGCAGCCCTCGGACAGGGTCGCTGGAGGAGACCCAGTACTTC. It codes for CTSSPRTGSLEETQYF. This chain uses TRBV5-1 with TRBJ2-5; 8 bases line up with TRBD1. Germline V gene data show CDR1 as SGHRS and CDR2 as YFSETQ. This CDR3 has 16 residues.

This clone was recorded a few times. The chain links TRBV30 to TRBJ1-2; D possibly corresponds to TRBD1 (5 bases). The V gene lost 2 bases and the J gene lost 4 bases, with 11 bases spanning the gap. This CDR3 has 13 residues. Germline CDR1 reads GTSNPN; CDR2 reads SVGIG (reference sequence). The DNA for the CDR3 is TGTGCCTGGAGTTGGGGGGGAGCCTATGGCTACACCTTC. This gives the protein CAWSWGGAYGYTF.

For the CDR3, the DNA is TGTGCCAGCAGCTTAGGCAGGGGCGCGAACACCGGGGAGCTGTTTTTT. It yields the protein CASSLGRGANTGELFF. The chain is built from TRBV11-3 and TRBJ2-2; the D gene is possibly TRBD1 (6 bases). V lost 1 base, J lost 0 bases, and 9 bases lay in between. CDR1 and CDR2 from the germline V gene are SGHNT and YENEEA. CDR3 length: 16 amino acids. The full variable domain, rest sourced from reference TRBV11-3 and TRBJ2-2, is EAGVVQSPRYKIIEKKQPVAFWCNPISGHNTLYWYLQNLGQGPELLIRYENEEAVDDSQLPKDRFSAERLKGVDSTLKIQPAELGDSAVYLCASSLGRGANTGELFFGEGSRLTVL.

In the case of this clone: An end of the junction does not agree with germline; a read error may underlie this. This chain uses TRBV27 with TRBJ1-5, with TRBD1 matching over 9 bases. CDR3 length: 15 residues. Germline-derived CDR1 and CDR2 are MNHEY and SMNVEV (reference sequence). The CDR3 nucleotides read TGTGCCAGCAGTTTAAGGGACAGGGATAATCAACCCCAGCATTTT. It translates to CASSLRDRDNQPQHF.

The chain carries TRBV9 and TRBJ1-2; TRBD1 is a possible D gene (5 bases). V gave up 1 base and J gave up 0 bases, with 7 bases separating them. The CDR3 extends over 14 amino acids. CDR1 is SGDLS and CDR2 is YYNGEE in the germline V gene. CDR3 nucleotides: TGTGCCAGCAGCGTACAGGGTACTAACTATGGCTACACCTTC. Translating it yields CASSVQGTNYGYTF.

This clone was picked up a small number of times. The chain uses TRBV5-6 and TRBJ2-7; D may be TRBD1 (6 bases). The CDR3 consists of 12 residues. Germline lookup yields CDR1 SGHDT and CDR2 YYEEEE. The V and J ends lost 3 bases and 6 bases respectively, with 10 bases between them. The CDR3, as DNA: TGTGCCAGCAGCTCGCAGGGGAGCGAGCAGTACTTC. Translating gives CASSSQGSEQYF.

This chain joins TRBV4-2 and TRBJ2-7, with 11 positions matching TRBD2. Germline assignment: CDR1 LGHNA and CDR2 YNFKEQ. This CDR3 is built from 15 residues. V lost 4 bases, J lost 3 bases, and 5 bases stayed unmatched. The chain's CDR3 is CASSRTGTSGYEQYF. The CDR3, as DNA: TGTGCCAGCAGCCGGACCGGGACTAGCGGCTACGAGCAGTACTTC.

V and J are TRBV30 and TRBJ1-5, with TRBD1 as a possible D gene (5 bases). The CDR3 loop spans 14 amino acids. Trimming removed 3 bases at V and 3 bases at J, with 12 bases between. CDR1 is GTSNPN, CDR2 SVGIG, per germline (reference sequence). The CDR3 sequence: CAWSSGTINQPQHF. The CDR3 DNA reads TGTGCCTGGAGCTCAGGGACTATCAATCAGCCCCAGCATTTT.

V is TRBV6-5 and J is TRBJ2-7, with D possibly TRBD2 on 6 matching bases. Germline V gene data show CDR1 as MNHEY and CDR2 as SVGAGI. The CDR3 runs to 14 residues. V shed 0 bases and J shed 7 bases, with 13 bases lying between them. CDR3 DNA: TGTGCCAGCAGTTACTCGTGGAGGGCGCCGGAGCAGTACTTC. Protein product: CASSYSWRAPEQYF.

To note about this clone: An end of the junction differs from the germline gene, which may be a read error. The chain couples TRBV7-7 to TRBJ2-5, with 8 bases that match TRBD2. The CDR3 is 17 residues long. Germline CDR1 SSHAT, CDR2 FNYEAQ (reference sequence). CDR3 bases: TGTGCTAGCAGCTTAGGGGGGTCTAGCGGGCAACAAGAGACCCAGTACTTC. This codes for CASSLGGSSGQQETQYF.

The rearrangement links TRBV6-1 to TRBJ2-3; TRBD2 matches at 12 bases. Germline CDR1 is MNHNS and CDR2 is SASEGT. The CDR3 spans 18 residues. Losses at the gene ends were 1 base for V and 5 bases for J; bases not matched to a gene: 10. CDR3 sequence (DNA): TGTGCCAGCAGTGAAGATAAAGGACTAGCGGGATGGGGAGATACGCAGTATTTT. Translation gives CASSEDKGLAGWGDTQYF.

The chain combines TRBV5-6 with TRBJ1-2, with 7 bases fitting TRBD1. The junction had 7 bases not matched to a gene; V was cut back by 0 bases and J by 5 bases. The CDR3 is 15 residues long. Germline V gives CDR1 SGHDT, CDR2 YYEEEE. The chain's CDR3 is CASSLELGQAYGYTF. CDR3 DNA: TGTGCCAGCAGCTTGGAACTTGGACAGGCTTATGGCTACACCTTC.

The rearrangement joins TRBV7-9 to TRBJ2-7, with D tentatively TRBD1 (5 bases). The length of the CDR3 is 12 residues. Per germline, CDR1 SEHNR and CDR2 FQNEAQ (reference sequence). V shed 3 bases and J shed 3 bases, with 6 bases lying between them. The DNA of the CDR3 is TGTGCCAGCAGCTTTAGGGGCTACGAGCAGTACTTC. Translated: CASSFRGYEQYF.

This chain links TRBV5-1 with TRBJ1-4; maybe TRBD1 (5 bases). Trimming shortened V by 4 bases and J by 7 bases, and 20 bases separated the two germline ends. The CDR3 spans 16 residues. Germline V lookup: CDR1 SGHRS, CDR2 YFSETQ. For the CDR3, the DNA is TGCGCCAGCAGCCCCCGGGACCCTCGAGCGGGTGAAAAACTGTTTTTT. Translating gives CASSPRDPRAGEKLFF. Complete variable domain (other parts from reference TRBV5-1 and TRBJ1-4): KAGVTQTPRYLIKTRGQQVTLSCSPISGHRSVSWYQQTPGQGLQFLFEYFSETQRNKGNFPGRFSGRQFSNSRSEMNVSTLELGDSALYLCASSPRDPRAGEKLFFGSGTQLSVL.

The rearrangement links TRBV10-3 to TRBJ2-5, with 11 bases identical to TRBD2. The germline V gene has CDR1 ENHRY and CDR2 SYGVKD. Trimming at V came to 5 bases and at J to 4 bases, leaving 15 bases not matched to a gene. There are 18 residues in the CDR3. CDR3 protein: CAISRVLGSGGEAETQYF. CDR3 DNA: TGTGCCATCAGTCGAGTCCTTGGTAGCGGGGGGGAGGCAGAGACCCAGTACTTC.

J is TRBJ2-5 and V is TRBV27; 9 positions agree with TRBD1. The CDR3 contains 15 residues. In germline, CDR1 is MNHEY, CDR2 SMNVEV (reference sequence). Trimming cost V 1 base and J 4 bases; bases outside gene matches: 4. The CDR3, as DNA: TGTGCCAGCAGTTTATGGACAGGGGAGGGAGAGACCCAGTACTTC. This encodes CASSLWTGEGETQYF.